The table lists the clone carrying this TCR beta chain with a few counts. Antigen specificity is unknown. The data were taken from a study of post-analysis software for immune sequencing data. The study, taken as a whole, reports: With TRBV5-6, TRBV5-1 and TRBV20-1 included, 5 or 6 TRBV segments were more frequent in patients than in controls. Strong co-clustering by F measure linked samples that shared a preparation batch.

Sequencing libraries made from TCR beta cDNA carried unique molecular identifiers. TCRdb reanalysed the PCR reads using MiXCR and keeps one entry per CDR3 protein. The sample includes roughly 400,000 distinct CDR3 sequences, 39% of them seen just once. V lost 4 bases and J lost 1; bases outside the gene matches: 9. Looked up from germline, CDR1 is LGHNA and CDR2 is YSLEER. The CDR3 covers 16 residues. This receptor was obtained from a girl aged 2-10 years with multiple sclerosis. The rearrangement uses TRBV4-3 and TRBJ1-2; TRBD1 aligns across 7 bases. What was sequenced was blood. The CDR3 region is CASSRKLQGGNYGYTF. In nucleotides, the CDR3 is TGCGCCAGCAGCCGGAAACTGCAGGGGGGTAACTATGGCTACACCTTC.